This T cell receptor (beta chain) was retrieved from a study of post-analysis software for immune sequencing data. Notes on the study in general: Multiple sclerosis was associated with a significant reduction in normalized Chao1 diversity relative to controls. The five TRBV segments detected at higher frequency in patients than in controls included TRBV5-6, TRBV5-1 and TRBV20-1.

CDR3 length: 17 amino acids. The germline CDR1 and CDR2 sequences are SGHRS and YFSETQ. The V and J ends lost 2 bases and 4 bases, in that order; junction bases with no gene match: 8. In this sample, this clonotype turned up a few times. As yet, its antigen is unknown. cDNA libraries for TCR beta contained unique molecular identifiers. TCRdb re-called the PCR reads with MiXCR, one entry per CDR3 protein. The sample records more than 450,000 distinct CDR3 sequences, roughly 45% being singletons. The material sequenced was blood. V is TRBV5-1 and J is TRBJ2-6; 8 nucleotides match TRBD1. The receptor was derived from a girl aged 5 to 17 with multiple sclerosis. The CDR3 DNA is TGCGCCAGCAGCTTCGGCAGGGGGCTGAGCGGGGCCAACGTCCTGACTTTC. As protein: CASSFGRGLSGANVLTF. Full variable domain (missing parts from reference TRBV5-1 and TRBJ2-6): KAGVTQTPRYLIKTRGQQVTLSCSPISGHRSVSWYQQTPGQGLQFLFEYFSETQRNKGNFPGRFSGRQFSNSRSEMNVSTLELGDSALYLCASSFGRGLSGANVLTFGAGSRLTVL.